These 9 T cell receptor beta chains came from one sample sequenced in a study of T cell responses to AZD1222 COVID-19 vaccine. The table came from immunoSEQ multiplex PCR; TCRdb's copy has only in-frame clones and leaves some out. The data hold about 83,000 clones, with approximately 87% observed a single time. Sequenced here: peripheral blood, sampled on day 0 of MenACWY control vaccination. Receptors originate from an adult in good health.

The chain uses TRBV19 and TRBJ2-3; D gene uncertain. The germline V gene has CDR1 LNHDA and CDR2 SQIVND (reference sequence). This CDR3 is 13 amino acids long. Trimming stripped 3 bases from V and 1 base from J, with 5 bases between. The CDR3 DNA is TGTGCCAGTAGTATTGGTGGCACAGATACGCAGTATTTT. Its protein is CASSIGGTDTQYF.

V usage is TRBV5-1 and J usage is TRBJ2-5; D gene uncertain. V shed 4 bases and J shed 1 base, with 11 bases lying between them. The germline V gene encodes CDR1 SGHRS and CDR2 YFSETQ. There are 14 residues in the CDR3. This CDR3 is CASSMTDPQETQYF. CDR3 in DNA: TGCGCCAGCAGCATGACCGACCCCCAAGAGACCCAGTACTTC.

The rearrangement joins TRBV4-1 to TRBJ2-1; 11 bases match TRBD2. Per germline, CDR1 MGHRA and CDR2 YSYEKL. The trim removed 3 bases at V and 5 bases at J, leaving 6 bases unmatched. CDR3 length equals 16 residues. The CDR3 is CASSHDGTSGDNEQFF. The CDR3 bases are TGCGCCAGCAGCCACGACGGGACTAGCGGAGACAATGAGCAGTTCTTC.

The chain uses TRBV7-8 and TRBJ2-3; 7 bases are a match to TRBD1. V shed 5 bases, J shed 8 bases, and the junction held 7 bases outside the gene matches. From germline, CDR1 is SGHVS and CDR2 FQNEAQ. The CDR3 has 13 residues. CDR3: CASSADRPATQYF. The CDR3 DNA is TGTGCCAGCAGCGCGGACAGGCCAGCTACGCAGTATTTT.

V usage is TRBV6-6 and J usage is TRBJ2-5; possibly TRBD1 for D (6 bases). The CDR3 is 14 residues long. V lost 7 bases and J 4 bases, leaving 16 bases between the germline ends. Germline-derived CDR1 and CDR2 are MNHNY and SVGAGI (reference sequence). The CDR3 is CASNEQGAGETQYF. The CDR3 DNA is TGTGCCAGCAACGAACAGGGAGCAGGAGAGACCCAGTACTTC.

The chain recombines TRBV27 with TRBJ1-5; TRBD1 agrees at 9 bases. Per germline, CDR1 MNHEY and CDR2 SMNVEV (reference sequence). Trimming took 6 bases from V and 3 from J; bases not matched to a gene: 6. This CDR3 has 15 amino acids. The DNA of the CDR3 is TGTGCCAGCAGGGATGGACAGGGGACCAATCAGCCCCAGCATTTT. Protein sequence: CASRDGQGTNQPQHF.

This clone was seen just once. The J gene is TRBJ2-5, the V gene TRBV18; D is unresolved. With 3 bases removed from V and 1 base from J, the gap between germline ends came to 9 bases. The germline V gene has CDR1 KGHSH and CDR2 LQKENI. The CDR3 has 14 amino acids. The CDR3 DNA is TGTGCCAGCTCACCTAACAGCGCCCAAGAGACCCAGTACTTC. This codes for CASSPNSAQETQYF.

This clone was picked up one time. The chain couples TRBV5-1 to TRBJ2-2; perhaps TRBD1 as D (5 bases). The CDR3 sequence is 15 residues long. V lost 4 bases to trimming and J lost 7 bases, with 17 bases between them. Germline assignment: CDR1 SGHRS and CDR2 YFSETQ. The CDR3 sequence: CASSASGKWNGELFF. Here the CDR3 DNA reads TGCGCCAGCAGCGCATCAGGGAAATGGAACGGGGAGCTGTTTTTT.

A single count supports this clone. The rearrangement joins TRBV6-5 to TRBJ2-7; tentative D call: TRBD1 (5 bases). Germline V gene sequence: CDR1 MNHEY, CDR2 SVGAGI. Trimming removed 2 bases at V and 4 bases at J, with 9 bases between. The CDR3 totals 13 residues. CDR3 in DNA: TGTGCCAGCAGTTACCTCGGACAATACGAGCAGTACTTC. It translates to CASSYLGQYEQYF.